The 21 T cell receptor beta chains given below trace back to one sample, sequenced in a study of patients and donors after allogeneic stem cell transplantation. TCRdb re-called the RT-PCR reads with MiXCR, one entry per CDR3 protein. The sample includes approximately 430,000 distinct CDR3 sequences, approximately 16% seen only once; the top ten take just over 7%. Sequencing was performed on blood, either unsorted or a sorted T cell fraction (not recorded which). These receptors all come from a human donor who was either an allogeneic HSCT recipient or a stem cell or donor lymphocyte infusion donor (not recorded which). It is not recorded whose cells these are; they may come from a transplant donor.

In its sample, this clonotype was seen a few times. The chain employs TRBV27 and TRBJ2-4; possibly TRBD2 for D (6 bases). The germline gives CDR1 MNHEY, CDR2 SMNVEV (reference sequence). This CDR3 is built from 15 residues. V gave up 6 bases and J gave up 6 bases, with 18 bases separating them. CDR3 amino acids: CASSLGLPSGNIQYF. Here the CDR3 DNA reads TGTGCCAGCAGCCTGGGACTCCCTTCGGGAAACATTCAGTACTTC.

V is TRBV28 and J is TRBJ2-2, with D possibly being TRBD1 (6 bases). The V gene's germline CDR1 is MDHEN and CDR2 SYDVKM. V dropped 7 bases and J dropped 8 bases, with 14 bases sitting between them. The CDR3 has 13 residues. In DNA form, the CDR3 reads TGTGCCAGCACCCTATCCGGGACAGGGGAGCTGTTTTTT. It codes for CASTLSGTGELFF.

The J gene is TRBJ2-2, the V gene TRBV6-4; a weak D match, TRBD2 (5 bases). The V end was cut by 6 bases, the J end by 7 bases, with 12 bases between. Germline V gene data show CDR1 as MRHNA and CDR2 as SNTAGT. The CDR3 extends over 13 amino acids. The CDR3 DNA follows: TGTGCCAGCAGGCCAGAGGGTCTCGGGGAGCTGTTTTTT. This codes for CASRPEGLGELFF.

This clonotype was seen ten or more times. This chain links TRBV7-8 with TRBJ1-3; D gene uncertain. Deletions cut 3 bases from V and 3 bases from J, with 9 bases between. The germline CDR1 and CDR2 sequences are SGHVS and FQNEAQ. The CDR3 loop spans 14 amino acids. The CDR3 region is CASSLRAIGNTIYF. The CDR3 DNA sequence: TGTGCCAGCAGCTTGAGAGCCATTGGAAACACCATATATTTT.

The chain is built from TRBV10-3 and TRBJ2-1; D possibly matches TRBD1 or TRBD2 (5 bases each). CDR3 length: 17 amino acids. Germline V lookup: CDR1 ENHRY, CDR2 SYGVKD. Trimming pared 7 bases from V and 5 bases from J, leaving 24 bases between. The CDR3 reads CAITLAGSIHLDNEQFF. CDR3 in DNA: TGTGCCATCACCCTGGCAGGGAGCATTCACCTGGACAATGAGCAGTTCTTC.

There are a few counts of this clonotype. The genes are TRBV20-1 and TRBJ2-1; 13 bases align to TRBD2. The CDR3 length is 15 residues. In germline, CDR1 is DFQATT, CDR2 SNEGSKA (reference sequence). J was trimmed by 7 bases and V by 6 bases; bases with no gene match: 9. Here the CDR3 reads CSAKTSGGLLNEQFF. In DNA, the CDR3 is TGCAGTGCGAAGACTAGCGGGGGGCTTTTAAATGAGCAGTTCTTC.

This clonotype was observed a few times. The chain combines TRBV6-5 with TRBJ2-2, with 16 positions matching TRBD2. This CDR3 comprises 18 residues. The trim removed 4 bases at V and 3 bases at J, leaving 5 bases unmatched. CDR1 MNHEY and CDR2 SVGAGI come from the germline V gene. The DNA for the CDR3 is TGTGCCAGCAGTTGGACGGGACTAGCGGGGGGGCACACCGGGGAGCTGTTTTTT. Its translation: CASSWTGLAGGHTGELFF.

This clonotype has ten or more counts. The genes are TRBV12-3 or TRBV12-4 and TRBJ2-7; 12 positions agree with TRBD1. J was trimmed by 4 bases and V by 6 bases; bases with no gene match: 4. The CDR3 extends over 14 amino acids. CDR3 coding DNA: TGTGCCAGCAGGGGGGGACAGGGGGCTTACGAGCAGTACTTC. The encoded protein is CASRGGQGAYEQYF.

The chain recombines TRBV29-1 with TRBJ2-1, with 10 bases fitting TRBD2. V trimming: 3 bases; J trimming: 3 bases; junction bases outside the gene matches: 8. CDR3 length: 16 amino acids. CDR1 and CDR2 from the germline V gene are SQVTM and ANQGSEA. CDR3 nucleotides: TGCAGCGTTGATGGGCTAGCGGGAGAACACTACAATGAGCAGTTCTTC. This translates into CSVDGLAGEHYNEQFF.

There are a few counts of this clonotype. CDR3 bases: TGTGCCAGCACGGCAGGGGGTAACTCCGGGGAGCTGTTTTTT. Translation: CASTAGGNSGELFF. The chain carries TRBV12-3 or TRBV12-4 and TRBJ2-2; 7 positions agree with TRBD1. This CDR3 region has 14 residues. J was trimmed by 6 bases and V by 7 bases; bases with no gene match: 8.

This clonotype has at least ten counts. The chain carries TRBV30 and TRBJ2-6; 9 bases align to TRBD1. The V gene end was trimmed by 3 bases and the J gene end by 4 bases; junction bases not matched to a gene: 7. Germline V CDR1 and CDR2: GTSNPN, SVGIG (reference sequence). The CDR3 spans 16 residues. DNA for the CDR3: TGTGCCTGGAGCCGGGACAGGGTGCCCGGGGCCAACGTCCTGACTTTC. This encodes CAWSRDRVPGANVLTF.

J is TRBJ2-5 and V is TRBV20-1; TRBD2 aligns across 8 bases. The CDR3 is made up of 15 amino acids. Germline CDR1 reads DFQATT; CDR2 reads SNEGSKA (reference sequence). With V trimmed by 3 bases and J by 1 base, 7 bases remained unmatched. The CDR3 loop is CSARRLAGAQETQYF. As DNA, the CDR3 is TGCAGTGCTAGGAGGCTAGCGGGCGCCCAAGAGACCCAGTACTTC.

The chain is built from TRBV7-3 and TRBJ2-2; tentatively, D is TRBD2 (7 bases). Per germline, CDR1 SGHTA and CDR2 FQGTGA. Trimming cost V 5 bases and J 3 bases, with 13 bases left between them. The CDR3 runs 15 residues. The CDR3 region has the DNA TGTGCCAGCAGCCGAAACGGGGGGCACACCGGGGAGCTGTTTTTT. It codes for CASSRNGGHTGELFF.

A few counts support this clonotype. The chain uses TRBV7-9 and TRBJ2-5; D gene unclear. CDR3 size: 14 residues. The germline V gene encodes CDR1 SEHNR and CDR2 FQNEAQ (reference sequence). Trimming stripped 5 bases from V and 5 bases from J, with 15 bases between. The CDR3 here is CASSALKSPETQYF. For the CDR3, the DNA is TGTGCCAGCAGCGCGCTTAAATCCCCCGAGACCCAGTACTTC.

The chain joins TRBV7-8 to TRBJ1-5; 7 bases map to TRBD1. The CDR3 length is 16 residues. CDR1 is SGHVS and CDR2 is FQNEAQ in the germline V gene. Unmatched junction bases numbered 12, after V lost 5 bases and J lost 5 bases. CDR3: CASSDQGGGPHQPQHF. DNA of the CDR3: TGTGCCAGCAGCGACCAGGGGGGGGGACCACATCAGCCCCAGCATTTT.

This chain joins TRBV11-2 and TRBJ2-1; D gene ambiguous. The germline gives CDR1 SGHAT, CDR2 FQNNGV. V lost 2 bases and J 3 bases, leaving 8 bases between the germline ends. There are 14 residues in the CDR3. The CDR3 sequence: CASSLNTVYNEQFF. The CDR3 nucleotides read TGTGCCAGCAGCTTAAATACGGTCTACAATGAGCAGTTCTTC.

This rearrangement joins TRBV7-3 to TRBJ2-1; D unresolved. The germline V and J ends were trimmed by 1 base and 0 bases, with 4 bases remaining between them. Germline V gives CDR1 SGHTA, CDR2 FQGTGA. This CDR3 has 14 residues. The CDR3 region has the DNA TGTGCCAGCAGCTTAAAGGCCTCCTACAATGAGCAGTTCTTC. Protein product: CASSLKASYNEQFF.

In its sample, this clonotype was seen many times. The chain couples TRBV5-1 to TRBJ1-2; D not certain. Germline CDR1 is SGHRS and CDR2 is YFSETQ. The CDR3 is made up of 14 amino acids. Trimming removed 4 bases from V and 3 bases from J, with 13 bases in between. The CDR3 reads CASSRMSGDYGYTF. DNA for the CDR3: TGCGCCAGCAGCCGGATGTCGGGTGACTATGGCTACACCTTC.

This clonotype was detected a few times. This rearrangement joins TRBV11-2 to TRBJ2-3, with no clear D. CDR3 length: 16 amino acids. Germline V gene sequence: CDR1 SGHAT, CDR2 FQNNGV. V gave up 3 bases and J gave up 3 bases, with 16 bases separating them. Written as DNA, the CDR3 is TGTGCCAGCAGCTTTGGACCCGCTTCACCTACAGATACGCAGTATTTT. The encoded protein is CASSFGPASPTDTQYF.

This clonotype was seen a handful of times. V usage is TRBV24-1 and J usage is TRBJ2-2; D not certain. Trimming pared 5 bases from V and 0 bases from J, leaving 9 bases between. The V gene's germline CDR1 is KGHDR and CDR2 SFDVKD. The CDR3 is 15 residues long. The CDR3 loop is CATSAAGPNTGELFF. The CDR3 DNA follows: TGTGCCACCAGTGCGGCCGGGCCGAACACCGGGGAGCTGTTTTTT.

The chain carries TRBV7-9 and TRBJ2-1, with 9 bases lining up with TRBD1. With V trimmed by 5 bases and J by 11 bases, 7 bases remained unmatched. Germline CDR1 reads SEHNR; CDR2 reads FQNEAQ (reference sequence). This CDR3 region has 13 residues. The CDR3 sequence: CASSPSGQGKQFF. The CDR3 DNA reads TGTGCCAGCAGCCCGTCGGGACAGGGTAAGCAGTTCTTC.